The entry that follows covers one T cell receptor (beta chain) sequence. Amplification of ligated cDNA took four PCR rounds with SP2 and nested alpha and beta constant primers. TCRdb fed the UMI-ligation and nested PCR reads into MiXCR, producing one record per CDR3 protein. The sample includes more than 25,000 distinct CDR3 sequences, roughly 5.2% of them seen just once. CDR3 length equals 14 residues. Germline trimming cut 5 bases from V and 4 bases from J; bases unmatched to any gene: 8. The germline V gene encodes CDR1 SGHVS and CDR2 FQNEAQ. This sample was taken from a study of naive and memory T cell subsets. The library had UMIs added by 3' ligation of an oligonucleotide to TCR cDNA.

Sequenced: blood. This sequence joins TRBV7-8 and TRBJ2-7; 7 nucleotides agree with TRBD1. This TCR derives from an adult in good health. CDR3 DNA: TGTGCCAGCAGCCTGAGGGACAGTCCGTACGAGCAGTACTTC. It encodes CASSLRDSPYEQYF. The variable domain in full, completed from reference TRBV7-8 and TRBJ2-7, reads GAGVSQSPRYKVAKRGQDVALRCDPISGHVSLFWYQQALGQGPEFLTYFQNEAQLDKSGLPSDRFFAERPEGSVSTLKIQRTQQEDSAVYLCASSLRDSPYEQYFGPGTRLTVT.